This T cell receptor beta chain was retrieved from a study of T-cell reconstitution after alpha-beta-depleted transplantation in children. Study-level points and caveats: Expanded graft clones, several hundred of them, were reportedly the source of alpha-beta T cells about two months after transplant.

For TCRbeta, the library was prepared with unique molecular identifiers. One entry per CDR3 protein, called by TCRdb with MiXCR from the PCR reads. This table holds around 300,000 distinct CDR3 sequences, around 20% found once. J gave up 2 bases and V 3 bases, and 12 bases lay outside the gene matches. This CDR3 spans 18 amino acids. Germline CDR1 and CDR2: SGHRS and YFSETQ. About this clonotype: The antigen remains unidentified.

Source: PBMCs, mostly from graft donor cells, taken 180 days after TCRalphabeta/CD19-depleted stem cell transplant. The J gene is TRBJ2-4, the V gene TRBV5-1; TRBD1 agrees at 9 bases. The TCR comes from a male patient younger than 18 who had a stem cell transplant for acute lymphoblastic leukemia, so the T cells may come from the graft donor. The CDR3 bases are TGCGCCAGCAGCTCCGGGACAGGGAGGCGAGTAACCAAAAACATTCAGTACTTC. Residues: CASSSGTGRRVTKNIQYF. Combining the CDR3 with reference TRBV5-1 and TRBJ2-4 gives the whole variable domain KAGVTQTPRYLIKTRGQQVTLSCSPISGHRSVSWYQQTPGQGLQFLFEYFSETQRNKGNFPGRFSGRQFSNSRSEMNVSTLELGDSALYLCASSSGTGRRVTKNIQYFGAGTRLSVL.